This T cell receptor beta chain was sequenced for a study of OX40 agonist ivuxolimab in advanced cancers. Study summary: Every 2 weeks, ivuxolimab was infused into the patients intravenously at between 0.01 and 10 mg/kg. Partial responses occurred in Three dose-escalation patients, one with hepatocellular carcinoma and two with cutaneous melanoma. Study findings and constraints: Dosing at 0.1 to 3.0 mg/kg was accompanied by clonal expansion of CD4+ and CD8+ blood T cells by week 6.

Between the trimmed V and J ends, which lost 3 bases and 0 bases, there was a span of 13 bases. This CDR3 region has 16 residues. CDR1 and CDR2 (germline): SGDLS, YYNGEE. Remarks on this clone: Its target is unknown.

Patients were excluded for autoimmune disease history or systemic immunosuppression. Profiled with immunoSEQ multiplex PCR; TCRdb holds only in-frame clones, not every one. This repertoire shows around 66,000 clones, around 86% found once; its top ten account for over 1%. The input for sequencing was CD4+ or CD8+ T cells sorted from blood, taken in a trial of the OX40 agonist ivuxolimab. This receptor was taken from an adult with an advanced solid tumor such as melanoma, head and neck, liver or kidney cancer. The chain links TRBV9 to TRBJ2-1, with D tentatively TRBD2 (5 bases). The CDR3 reads CASSGGLLSSYNEQFF. The CDR3 nucleotides read TGTGCCAGCAGCGGAGGACTCCTAAGCTCCTACAATGAGCAGTTCTTC.